The source of this T cell receptor (beta chain) is a study of T-cell reconstitution after alpha-beta-depleted transplantation in children. Study results and caveats: When one year had passed after transplant, most T-cell counts and diversity came from newly produced T cells.

This CDR3 region has 16 residues. V lost 4 bases to trimming and J lost 4 bases, with 19 bases between them. Germline CDR1 MGHRA, CDR2 YSYEKL. To note about this clonotype: Antigen unknown.

It was with unique molecular identifiers that the TCRbeta library was prepared. Via MiXCR, TCRdb re-called the PCR reads, giving one row per CDR3 protein. The sample lists about a million distinct CDR3 sequences, about 29% occurring once. This clonotype originated in a boy less than two years old who had a stem cell transplant for SCID, so the T cells may come from the graft donor. The source was PBMCs, mostly from graft donor cells, collected 360 days after TCRalphabeta/CD19-depleted stem cell transplant. The V gene is TRBV4-1, the J gene TRBJ2-5, with D perhaps matching TRBD1 or TRBD2 (7 bases each). In DNA form, the CDR3 reads TGCGCCAGCAGCCCAACGCAGGGGGGGTGGTCAGAGACCCAGTACTTC. It specifies CASSPTQGGWSETQYF.